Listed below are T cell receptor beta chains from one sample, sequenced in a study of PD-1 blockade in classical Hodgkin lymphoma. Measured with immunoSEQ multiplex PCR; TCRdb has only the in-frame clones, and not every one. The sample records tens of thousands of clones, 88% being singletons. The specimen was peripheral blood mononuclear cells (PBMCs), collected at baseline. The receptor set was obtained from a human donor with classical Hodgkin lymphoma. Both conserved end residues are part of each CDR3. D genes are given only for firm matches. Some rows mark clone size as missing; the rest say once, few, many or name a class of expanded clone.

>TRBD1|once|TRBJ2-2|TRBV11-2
CASSLGGTGTGAGELFF
TGTGCCAGCAGCTTAGGGGGGACAGGGACAGGGGCCGGGGAGCTGTTTTTT
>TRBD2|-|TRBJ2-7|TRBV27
CASSSIAGAYEQYF
TGTGCCAGCAGTTCGATAGCGGGGGCCTACGAGCAGTACTTC
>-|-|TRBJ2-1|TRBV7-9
CASSLGTKHNEQFF
TGTGCCAGCAGCTTAGGTACGAAGCACAATGAGCAGTTCTTC
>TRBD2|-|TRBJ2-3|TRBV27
CASSLFESAGGTDTQYF
TGTGCCAGCAGTTTATTCGAATCAGCGGGGGGCACAGATACGCAGTATTTT
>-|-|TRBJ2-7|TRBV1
CTSSERRGVQYF
TGCACCAGCAGCGAAAGAAGGGGGGTTCAGTACTTC
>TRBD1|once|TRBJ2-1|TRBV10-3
CATQTGASGLFNEQFF
TGTGCCACCCAGACAGGGGCCTCGGGACTCTTCAATGAGCAGTTCTTC
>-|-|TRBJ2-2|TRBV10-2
CASRGTRRGPNTGELFF
TGCGCCAGCAGAGGTACAAGGAGGGGCCCGAACACCGGGGAGCTGTTTTTT
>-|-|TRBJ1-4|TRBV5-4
CASSPGGRNEKLFF
TGTGCCAGCAGCCCGGGGGGGCGGAATGAAAAACTGTTTTTT
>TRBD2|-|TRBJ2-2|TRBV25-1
CASSVLAGANTGELFF
TGTGCCAGCAGTGTTCTAGCGGGAGCGAACACCGGGGAGCTGTTTTTT
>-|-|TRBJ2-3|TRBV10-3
CAISEFPRKDTQYF
TGTGCCATCAGTGAGTTCCCACGGAAAGATACGCAGTATTTT
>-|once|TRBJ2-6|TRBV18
CASSPIRVGQHLSGANVLTF
TGTGCCAGCTCACCCATCCGCGTCGGACAGCATCTCTCTGGGGCCAACGTCCTGACTTTC
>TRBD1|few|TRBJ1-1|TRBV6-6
CASSNRGKSTEAFF
TGTGCCAGCAGTAACAGGGGTAAGAGCACTGAAGCTTTCTTT
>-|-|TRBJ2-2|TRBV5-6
CASSLFRDSYTGELFF
TGTGCCAGCAGCCTATTCCGGGACTCTTACACCGGGGAGCTGTTTTTT
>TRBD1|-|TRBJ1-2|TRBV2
CASRRGQLRGHGYTF
TGTGCCAGCAGGAGGGGACAATTGAGGGGGCATGGCTACACCTTC
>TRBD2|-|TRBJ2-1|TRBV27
CASSLSLREGFLMQFF
TGTGCCAGCAGTTTATCCTTGCGGGAGGGTTTCCTGATGCAGTTCTTC
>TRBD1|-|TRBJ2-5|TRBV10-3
CAIGSGTGGIKETQYF
TGTGCCATCGGGTCCGGGACAGGGGGCATTAAAGAGACCCAGTACTTC
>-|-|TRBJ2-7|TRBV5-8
CASSFRTAYEQYF
TGTGCCAGCAGCTTCCGTACGGCCTACGAGCAGTACTTC
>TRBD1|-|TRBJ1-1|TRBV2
CASNPTGGTEAFF
TGTGCCAGCAACCCGACAGGGGGCACTGAAGCTTTCTTT
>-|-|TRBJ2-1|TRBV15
CATSRNNEQFF
TGTGCCACCAGCAGGAACAATGAGCAGTTCTTC
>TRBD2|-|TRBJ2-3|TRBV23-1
CASSHRLAGGCTDTQYF
TGCGCCAGCAGTCATCGGCTAGCGGGAGGTTGCACAGATACGCAGTATTTT
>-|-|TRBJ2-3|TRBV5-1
CASSLGSYTDTQYF
TGCGCCAGCAGCTTGGGGTCTTACACAGATACGCAGTATTTT
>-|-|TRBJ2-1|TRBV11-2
CASSFRSGPLVVQFF
TGTGCCAGCAGCTTCCGCTCAGGGCCGCTGGTTGTGCAGTTCTTC
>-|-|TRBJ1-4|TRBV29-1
CSVARFRGGEKLFF
TGCAGCGTTGCCCGGTTCAGGGGAGGTGAAAAACTGTTTTTT
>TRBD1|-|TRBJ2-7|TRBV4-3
CASSQGTGGTYEQYF
TGCGCCAGCAGCCAGGGGACAGGGGGAACCTACGAGCAGTACTTC
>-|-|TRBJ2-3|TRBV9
CASSVGPLVRDTQYF
TGTGCCAGCAGCGTAGGTCCCCTAGTCAGAGATACGCAGTATTTT
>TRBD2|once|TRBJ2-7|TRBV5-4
CASSLLAGVEQYF
TGTGCCAGCAGCTTGCTAGCGGGGGTCGAGCAGTACTTC
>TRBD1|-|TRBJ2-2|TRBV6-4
CASSDSGGTNTGELFF
TGTGCCAGCAGTGACTCAGGGGGCACGAACACCGGGGAGCTGTTTTTT
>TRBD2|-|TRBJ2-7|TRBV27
CASSLRLAGVAYEQYF
TGTGCCAGCAGTTTACGACTAGCGGGAGTAGCGTACGAGCAGTACTTC
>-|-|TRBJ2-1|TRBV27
CASRNWVSYNEQFF
TGTGCCAGCCGCAACTGGGTATCCTACAATGAGCAGTTCTTC
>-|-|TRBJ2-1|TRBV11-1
CASSSSMRGGTGSYNEQFF
TGTGCCAGCAGCTCCTCTATGAGGGGGGGAACAGGGTCCTACAATGAGCAGTTCTTC
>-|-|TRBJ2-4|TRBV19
CASSPDSQNIQYF
TGTGCCAGTAGTCCGGACAGCCAAAACATTCAGTACTTC
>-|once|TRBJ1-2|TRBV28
CASSLDSFNYGYTF
TGTGCCAGCAGTTTAGACAGTTTTAACTATGGCTACACCTTC
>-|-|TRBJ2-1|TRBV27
CASSLIPGWYNEQFF
TGTGCCAGCAGTTTAATTCCAGGGTGGTACAATGAGCAGTTCTTC
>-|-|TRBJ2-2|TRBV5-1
CASSFGSTGTGELFF
TGCGCCAGCAGCTTTGGGTCAACAGGGACCGGGGAGCTGTTTTTT
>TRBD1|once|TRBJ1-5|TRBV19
CASSTRGLNQPQHF
TGTGCCAGTAGTACCAGGGGGCTCAATCAGCCCCAGCATTTT
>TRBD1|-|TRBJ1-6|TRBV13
CASRLQGAHNSPLHF
TGTGCCAGTCGGTTACAGGGGGCCCATAATTCACCCCTCCACTTT
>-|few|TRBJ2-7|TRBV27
CASSYMVGGEQYF
TGTGCCAGCAGTTATATGGTAGGGGGCGAGCAGTACTTC
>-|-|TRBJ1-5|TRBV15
CATSTSRRGGTFNQPQHF
TGTGCCACCAGCACCTCAAGACGCGGGGGGACATTCAATCAGCCCCAGCATTTT
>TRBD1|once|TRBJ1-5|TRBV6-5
CASSRQGLGQPQHF
TGTGCCAGCAGCCGACAGGGCCTGGGACAGCCCCAGCATTTT
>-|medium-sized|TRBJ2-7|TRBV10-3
CAIREPSEGPVDEQYF
TGTGCCATCAGAGAACCTAGCGAGGGTCCTGTGGACGAGCAGTACTTC
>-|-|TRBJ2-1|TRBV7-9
CASSLAGTYNEQFF
TGTGCCAGCAGCTTAGCAGGGACTTACAATGAGCAGTTCTTC
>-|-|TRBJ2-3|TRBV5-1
CASSPSGGTDTQYF
TGCGCCAGCAGCCCATCTGGGGGCACAGATACGCAGTATTTT
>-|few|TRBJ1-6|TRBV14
CASSLGVNSPLHF
TGTGCCAGCAGCCTGGGGGTAAATTCACCCCTCCACTTT
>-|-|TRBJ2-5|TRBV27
CASSLGTLSSYQETQYF
TGTGCCAGCAGTTTGGGGACTTTAAGCTCGTACCAAGAGACCCAGTACTTC
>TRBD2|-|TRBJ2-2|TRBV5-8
CASSPGTSGRIGTGELFF
TGTGCCAGCAGCCCAGGGACTAGCGGGAGGATCGGCACCGGGGAGCTGTTTTTT
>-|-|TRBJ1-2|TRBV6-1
CASSGWFSGGYTF
TGTGCCAGCAGTGGATGGTTTTCAGGTGGCTACACCTTC
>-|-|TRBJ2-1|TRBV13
CASSYRPKTSYNEQFF
TGTGCCAGCAGCTACCGCCCGAAGACTAGTTACAATGAGCAGTTCTTC
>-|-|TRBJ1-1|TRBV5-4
CASSFAGGTTEAFF
TGTGCCAGCAGCTTTGCAGGTGGAACCACTGAAGCTTTCTTT
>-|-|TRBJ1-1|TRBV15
CATSRQGMNTEAFF
TGTGCCACCAGCAGACAGGGAATGAACACTGAAGCTTTCTTT
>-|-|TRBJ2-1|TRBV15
CATSRDEGGVHSEQFF
TGTGCCACCAGCAGAGATGAAGGGGGAGTTCATTCTGAGCAGTTCTTC
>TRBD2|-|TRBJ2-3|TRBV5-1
CASSTPSGLDTQYF
TGCGCCAGCAGCACCCCTAGCGGGCTCGATACGCAGTATTTT
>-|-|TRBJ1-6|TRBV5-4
CASSLDPGSYNSPLHF
TGTGCCAGCAGCCTAGACCCCGGCTCCTATAATTCACCCCTCCACTTT
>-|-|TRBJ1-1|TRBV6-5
CASNEGRNTEAFF
TGTGCCAGCAACGAGGGCAGGAACACTGAAGCTTTCTTT